The 16 T cell receptor beta chains reported below all come from one sample, sequenced in a study of CD8+ T cells in alopecia areata. Sample treatment: oral pan-JAK inhibitor, 5-10 mg twice daily. Collection of lesional scalp punch biopsies and peripheral blood was performed in alopecia areata patients. Once RNA had been extracted, it was reverse transcribed into cDNA to act as the sequencing template. The table came from immunoSEQ multiplex PCR; TCRdb's copy has only in-frame clones and leaves some out. The sample includes approximately 4,500 clones, about 62% seen only once; the top ten take about an eighth. Sequencing was performed on skin, taken at week 4, from a patient treated with tofacitinib. Every receptor here comes from a human donor with alopecia areata.

This clone was counted between two and nine times. The rearrangement joins TRBV7-2 to TRBJ2-3, with a possible D match to TRBD1 (5 bases). The V and J ends lost 4 bases and 2 bases respectively, with 22 bases between them. The CDR3 sequence is 18 residues long. Per the germline V gene, CDR1 is SGHTA and CDR2 is FQGNSA. The CDR3 sequence is CASSYAPWAGLSTDTQYF. CDR3 sequence (DNA): TGTGCCAGCAGCTACGCACCTTGGGCAGGGTTATCCACAGATACGCAGTATTTT.

The rearrangement links TRBV29-1 to TRBJ2-1, with D maybe TRBD1 (6 bases). Germline loops: CDR1 SQVTM, CDR2 ANQGSEA. Deletions cut 4 bases from V and 11 bases from J, with 18 bases between. The CDR3 extends over 13 amino acids. The CDR3 sequence: CSVATGPLGQQFF. In DNA form, the CDR3 reads TGCAGCGTTGCAACAGGGCCGTTGGGTCAGCAGTTCTTC.

This rearrangement joins TRBV19 to TRBJ2-2; weak D call: TRBD1 (5 bases). The CDR3 has 15 residues. The V and J ends lost 7 bases and 0 bases respectively, with 12 bases between them. In germline, CDR1 is LNHDA, CDR2 SQIVND (reference sequence). CDR3 sequence reads: CASTPGHTNTGELFF. CDR3 in DNA: TGTGCCAGTACCCCCGGACACACGAACACCGGGGAGCTGTTTTTT.

This clone qualifies as large. The chain carries TRBV28 and TRBJ1-4, with a possible D match to TRBD1 (5 bases). The CDR3 is 12 residues long. Between the trimmed V and J ends, which lost 5 bases and 8 bases, there was a span of 9 bases. Germline CDR1 MDHEN, CDR2 SYDVKM. The CDR3 coding sequence is TGTGCCAGCAGTGCGGGGCGAGAAAAACTGTTTTTT. This encodes CASSAGREKLFF.

The sample holds a few counts of this clone. The rearrangement links TRBV9 to TRBJ2-7; 8 nucleotides line up with TRBD1. The J segment lost 3 bases and the V segment lost 4 bases, leaving 6 bases of the junction unmatched. The germline gives CDR1 SGDLS, CDR2 YYNGEE. This CDR3 is 14 amino acids long. The DNA of the CDR3 is TGTGCCAGCAGCACAGGGGGACGGAACTACGAGCAGTACTTC. Translation gives CASSTGGRNYEQYF.

This clone was picked up a small number of times. This CDR3 is CASRYPSETQYF. In DNA, the CDR3 is TGTGCCAGCAGGTACCCCTCAGAGACCCAGTACTTC. This chain uses TRBV6-1 with TRBJ2-5, with unresolved D. The germline gives CDR1 MNHNS, CDR2 SASEGT. The V end was cut by 6 bases, the J end by 4 bases, with 9 bases between. The CDR3 runs to 12 residues.

The genes are TRBV19 and TRBJ1-5, with D perhaps TRBD1 (6 bases). Trimming removed 6 bases from V and 0 bases from J, with 12 bases in between. This CDR3 has 15 amino acids. Germline CDR1 LNHDA, CDR2 SQIVND (reference sequence). The DNA of the CDR3 is TGTGCCAGTAGCTGGGACATCCCTAGCAATCAGCCCCAGCATTTT. It specifies CASSWDIPSNQPQHF.

V is TRBV18 and J is TRBJ2-3, with D tentatively TRBD2 (5 bases). The V end was cut by 3 bases, the J end by 7 bases, with 11 bases between. This CDR3 comprises 13 residues. Germline V gives CDR1 KGHSH, CDR2 LQKENI. The CDR3 loop is CASSPPGLNTQYF. The CDR3 DNA reads as TGTGCCAGCTCACCCCCGGGGTTAAATACGCAGTATTTT.

V is TRBV7-8 and J is TRBJ2-3, with D possibly being TRBD2 (5 bases). This CDR3 region has 16 residues. Germline CDR1 is SGHVS and CDR2 is FQNEAQ. Trimming took off 3 bases at V and 1 base at J, with 14 bases between the two ends. The CDR3 sequence is CASSLSRRVRTDTQYF. The CDR3 coding sequence is TGTGCCAGCAGCTTGAGTAGGCGGGTTCGCACAGATACGCAGTATTTT.

This chain links TRBV19 with TRBJ2-1; D is possibly TRBD2 (6 bases). The CDR3 runs to 14 residues. Trimming cost V 5 bases and J 11 bases, with 19 bases left between them. CDR1 and CDR2 from the germline V gene are LNHDA and SQIVND (reference sequence). The CDR3 is CASSVPGTSRQQFF. The CDR3 nucleotides are TGTGCCAGTAGTGTCCCTGGGACTTCACGACAGCAGTTCTTC.

The rearrangement uses TRBV25-1 and TRBJ1-4; D call uncertain. V lost 5 bases and J lost 7, with 8 bases in between. The CDR3 is 12 amino acids. From germline, CDR1 is MGHDK and CDR2 SYGVNS. Here the CDR3 DNA reads TGTGCCAGCAGTATAATCGGTGAAAAACTGTTTTTT. Its translation is CASSIIGEKLFF.

This sequence joins TRBV5-1 and TRBJ1-2, with D tentatively TRBD1 (6 bases). CDR3 size: 14 residues. The germline V and J ends were trimmed by 3 bases and 3 bases, with 12 bases remaining between them. Germline values: CDR1 SGHRS, CDR2 YFSETQ. The CDR3 nucleotides are TGCGCCAGCAGCTATGGGGGCGCCGACTATGGCTACACCTTC. Its translation is CASSYGGADYGYTF.

V and J are TRBV7-8 and TRBJ2-3, with 9 nucleotides matching TRBD2. V lost 2 bases, J lost 5 bases, and 8 bases stayed unmatched. This CDR3 spans 16 amino acids. CDR1 SGHVS and CDR2 FQNEAQ come from the germline V gene. The CDR3 sequence: CASSLRAGGSGDTQYF. As DNA, the CDR3 is TGTGCCAGCAGCTTAAGGGCGGGAGGGTCCGGAGATACGCAGTATTTT.

The V gene is TRBV13, the J gene TRBJ2-5, with 9 bases aligning to TRBD2. The CDR3 is 19 residues long. Losses at the gene ends were 7 bases for V and 5 bases for J; bases not matched to a gene: 23. The V gene's germline CDR1 is PRHDT and CDR2 FYEKMQ (reference sequence). CDR3 protein: CASTTLRMAREGSRETQYF. Written as DNA, the CDR3 is TGTGCCAGCACCACCCTCCGGATGGCGCGGGAGGGGTCCAGGGAGACCCAGTACTTC. Looking up the rest from reference TRBV13 and TRBJ2-5 gives the full variable domain: AAGVIQSPRHLIKEKRETATLKCYPIPRHDTVYWYQQGPGQDPQFLISFYEKMQSDKGSIPDRFSAQQFSDYHSELNMSSLELGDSALYFCASTTLRMAREGSRETQYFGPGTRLLVL.

V usage is TRBV2 and J usage is TRBJ2-3; D remains ambiguous. Per the germline V gene, CDR1 is SNHLY and CDR2 is FYNNEI. This CDR3 contains 13 residues. V lost 8 bases, J lost 2 bases, and 11 bases lay in between. The CDR3 spells CASVVRITDTQYF. CDR3 nucleotide sequence: TGTGCCAGCGTTGTGCGGATCACAGATACGCAGTATTTT.

Regarding this clone: At the DNA level, this CDR3 is encoded by other sequences in the same sample as well. The chain combines TRBV23-1 with TRBJ2-2; TRBD1 is a possible D gene (5 bases). TRBV23-1 is designated an ORF whose function remains uncertain. This CDR3 contains 18 residues. V shed 4 bases and J shed 1 base, with 19 bases lying between them. The CDR3 DNA is TGCGCCAGCAGTCCCCGAGACCCTTTTAGGGGGAACACCGGGGAGCTGTTTTTT. Translating it yields CASSPRDPFRGNTGELFF.